The clone carrying this TCR beta chain was picked up many times. The data derive from a study of T cells after yellow fever vaccination. Template-switching 5'RACE yielded the TCR cDNA; a universal primer site and UMIs were added in the process. TCRdb used MiXCR to reprocess the 5' RACE reads, holding one entry per CDR3 protein. Among some 320,000 distinct CDR3 sequences listed, 7.5% to 9.5% were seen once. The V gene lost 3 bases and the J gene lost 3 bases, with 9 bases spanning the gap. Germline lookup yields CDR1 SQVTM and CDR2 ANQGSEA. The CDR3 is 12 residues long. V is TRBV29-1 and J is TRBJ2-7; possible D gene TRBD1, 5 bases. This sequence was found in a man aged 18 to 30 who received the YFV17D yellow fever vaccine. This specimen consisted of CD4+ T cells sorted from PBMCs, obtained 5 days after the yellow fever booster vaccination. This CDR3 reads CSVEGQGYEQYF. The CDR3 DNA reads as TGCAGCGTTGAGGGCCAGGGCTACGAGCAGTACTTC.